This is a list of T cell receptor beta chains from one sample in a study of vaccination and CD4 T cells after COVID-19. TCRdb ran MiXCR on the PCR reads and lists one entry per CDR3 protein. Of about 30,000 distinct CDR3 sequences in the sample, approximately 66% are singletons; the top ten hold around a sixth. These TCRs' antigens remain unknown. This sample comprised CD4+ T cells from blood, cultured in vitro, obtained after SARS-CoV-2 vaccination. The receptors were sampled from a human donor who received a COVID-19 vaccine. Both conserved end residues are part of each CDR3. A D gene is named only where the DNA matches it firmly. Not every row has a clone size; where given, it reads once, few, many or a size class.

NA | TRBJ1-4 | TRBV19 | TRBD1 | TGTGCCAGTAGTACGACAGGGCGCAATGAAAAACTGTTTTTT | CASSTTGRNEKLFF
NA | TRBJ1-1 | TRBV5-1 | TRBD1 | TGCGCCAGCAGTTTCACGACAGGGGTGAGAGACACTGAAGCTTTCTTT | CASSFTTGVRDTEAFF
NA | TRBJ1-2 | TRBV29-1 | NA | TGCAGCGCAAGTTATCTTTCCTATGGCTACACCTTC | CSASYLSYGYTF
NA | TRBJ1-5 | TRBV7-9 | NA | TGTGCCAGCAGCTTGCAGGGTAATCAGCCCCAGCATTTT | CASSLQGNQPQHF
NA | TRBJ2-5 | TRBV7-2 | NA | TGTGCCAGCAGCTTAGTAGGGGAAGGGGGGGAGACCCAGTACTTC | CASSLVGEGGETQYF
NA | TRBJ2-7 | TRBV6-1 | TRBD1 | TGTGCCAGCAGAAGGGACAGGGAGACTCTCTACGAGCAGTACTTC | CASRRDRETLYEQYF
NA | TRBJ1-2 | TRBV5-6 | NA | TGTGCCAGCAGCTTAGGGACACGGGAGGGCTACACCTTC | CASSLGTREGYTF
NA | TRBJ2-7 | TRBV18 | NA | TGTGCCAGCTCACCATCCCCCAGGGTTGGTTCCTACGAGCAGTACTTC | CASSPSPRVGSYEQYF
NA | TRBJ1-1 | TRBV20-1 | NA | TGCAGTGCTAGGTCCGGCCAAATAAACACTGAAGCTTTCTTT | CSARSGQINTEAFF
once | TRBJ1-5 | TRBV7-9 | NA | TGTGCCAGCAGCGAGGGACGGTTTAGCAATCAGCCCCAGCATTTT | CASSEGRFSNQPQHF
NA | TRBJ2-1 | TRBV27 | NA | TGTGCCAGCAGTTACAATGAGCAGTTCTTC | CASSYNEQFF
NA | TRBJ2-3 | TRBV25-1 | NA | TGTGCCAGCAGTGTTCAGGGGGGTCCCACAGATACGCAGTATTTT | CASSVQGGPTDTQYF
once | TRBJ1-1 | TRBV7-9 | NA | TGTGCCAGCAGCCCGGACAGCCCTAACACTGAAGCTTTCTTT | CASSPDSPNTEAFF
NA | TRBJ1-6 | TRBV24-1 | NA | TGTGCCACCAGTGACCGTACACGAAATTCACCCCTCCACTTT | CATSDRTRNSPLHF
once | TRBJ1-1 | TRBV12-3/TRBV12-4 | NA | TGTGCCAGCAGTAGTAGTACTGAAGCTTTCTTT | CASSSSTEAFF
NA | TRBJ2-5 | TRBV15 | TRBD2 | TGTGCCACCAGTAGAGGGACTAGCGAAGAGACCCAGTACTTC | CATSRGTSEETQYF
NA | TRBJ1-1 | TRBV10-3 | NA | TGTGCCATCAGTGGCATAGGAAACACTGAAGCTTTCTTT | CAISGIGNTEAFF
NA | TRBJ2-2 | TRBV20-1 | TRBD1 | TGCAGTGCTAGACCAGACAGGGGGGTTGGCGGGGAGCTGTTTTTT | CSARPDRGVGGELFF
NA | TRBJ2-5 | TRBV5-1 | TRBD2 | TGCGCCAGCAGCTCGCTAGCGGGCGTAGAGACCCAGTACTTC | CASSSLAGVETQYF
NA | TRBJ1-1 | TRBV30 | NA | TGTGCCTGGAGTGTAAGGTGGGTCAGGAGCGCGGCTGAAGCTTTCTTT | CAWSVRWVRSAAEAFF
NA | TRBJ2-3 | TRBV20-1 | NA | TGCAGTGCTAGTAAACGGGGGCAACAGTATTTT | CSASKRGQQYF
NA | TRBJ2-3 | TRBV5-5 | NA | TGTGCCAGCAGCTTGAGTCAGGGGACCCCAGATACGCAGTATTTT | CASSLSQGTPDTQYF
few | TRBJ2-1 | TRBV5-8 | TRBD2 | TGTGCCAGCAGCCCGCGGACTAGCGGGGGCGGGGGGCAGTTCTTC | CASSPRTSGGGGQFF
few | TRBJ1-5 | TRBV7-2 | NA | TGTGCCAGCAGCTTATCGTTGACGTTCAATCAGCCCCAGCATTTT | CASSLSLTFNQPQHF
NA | TRBJ1-5 | TRBV6-2/TRBV6-3 | TRBD1 | TGTGCCAGCAGTTACCGCCAAGGGACAGGGGGCCGGGGCAATCAGCCCCAGCATTTT | CASSYRQGTGGRGNQPQHF
NA | TRBJ1-1 | TRBV2 | TRBD1 | TGTGCCAGCAGTGTTGACAGGGAGGCCACTGAAGCTTTCTTT | CASSVDREATEAFF
once | TRBJ1-2 | TRBV5-4 | NA | TGTGCCAGCAGCCTGCATGGGGTGGGGGGCTACACCTTC | CASSLHGVGGYTF
NA | TRBJ2-3 | TRBV6-4 | NA | TGTGCCAGCAGTCCGGAGAGCACAGATACGCAGTATTTT | CASSPESTDTQYF
few | TRBJ1-2 | TRBV10-3 | TRBD1 | TGTGCCATCAAAAAGGGGCAGGGGGGCGGCTACACCTTC | CAIKKGQGGGYTF
NA | TRBJ1-1 | TRBV7-2 | NA | TGTGCCAGCAGCTTAGAGGGGGTTGTGAACACTGAAGCTTTCTTT | CASSLEGVVNTEAFF
NA | TRBJ2-2 | TRBV12-3/TRBV12-4 | NA | TGTGCCAGCAGTCCCTGGTCCCTGAACACCGGGGAGCTGTTTTTT | CASSPWSLNTGELFF
NA | TRBJ1-1 | TRBV15 | TRBD1 | TGTGCCACCAGCAGGGACAGGGCAGGCACTGAAGCTTTCTTT | CATSRDRAGTEAFF
NA | TRBJ1-2 | TRBV2 | NA | TGTGCCAGCAGTGGAGCGAGACAGGCTAACTATGGCTACACCTTC | CASSGARQANYGYTF
NA | TRBJ2-2 | TRBV21-1 | NA | TGTGCCAGCAGCAAACTAGCGGGGGGGCCACGCACCGGGGAGCTGTTTTTT | CASSKLAGGPRTGELFF
NA | TRBJ2-3 | TRBV7-8 | NA | TGTGCCAGCAGCTTCCAAGCCCCCGGTGGCACAGATACGCAGTATTTT | CASSFQAPGGTDTQYF
NA | TRBJ2-5 | TRBV20-1 | NA | TGCAGTGCTACAGGGCGGTATTTGGAGACCCAGTACTTC | CSATGRYLETQYF
NA | TRBJ1-1 | TRBV9 | NA | TGTGCCAGCAGTCCACTCGGGGGATTCGGGACTGAAGCTTTCTTT | CASSPLGGFGTEAFF
NA | TRBJ1-1 | TRBV6-1 | TRBD1 | TGTGCCAGCAGTCCAAGAAGGAGGGGGCCCGGGAACACTGAAGCTTTCTTT | CASSPRRRGPGNTEAFF
NA | TRBJ1-5 | TRBV19 | NA | TGTGCCAGTAGGAACAGTGGCAATCAGCCCCAGCATTTT | CASRNSGNQPQHF
NA | TRBJ2-2 | TRBV7-9 | TRBD2 | TGTGCCAGCAGCCCGGGGACTAGCCTAGACACCGGGGAGCTGTTTTTT | CASSPGTSLDTGELFF
few | TRBJ2-3 | TRBV24-1 | NA | TGTGCCACCAGTGATCCGGCGGGGACTAGCACAGATACGCAGTATTTT | CATSDPAGTSTDTQYF
few | TRBJ2-1 | TRBV7-3 | NA | TGTGCCAGCAGCCTGGGGGTTCTCCCCGGGGATGAGCAGTTCTTC | CASSLGVLPGDEQFF
NA | TRBJ2-3 | TRBV14 | NA | TGTGCCAGCAGCCGAAAGTTAGGGGGAGACACAGATACGCAGTATTTT | CASSRKLGGDTDTQYF
NA | TRBJ1-2 | TRBV11-2 | TRBD1 | TGTGCCAGCAGCTTACGTTTCGGGACAGGGGGCGGCTATGGCTACACCTTC | CASSLRFGTGGGYGYTF
NA | TRBJ1-2 | TRBV12-3/TRBV12-4 | TRBD1 | TGTGCCAGCAGCCCGACACAGGGGAGCTATGGCTACACCTTC | CASSPTQGSYGYTF
NA | TRBJ1-6 | TRBV21-1 | NA | TGTGCCAGCATTCCGGGAGGGTGGGCTAATTCACCCCTCCACTTT | CASIPGGWANSPLHF
NA | TRBJ2-7 | TRBV7-9 | NA | TGTGCCAGCAGCCAACCGTATGGAAGTGACTCCTACGAGCAGTACTTC | CASSQPYGSDSYEQYF
NA | TRBJ2-7 | TRBV24-1 | NA | TGTGCCACCAGTGATTCAAGCCCGGGACGGAACTACGAGCAGTACTTC | CATSDSSPGRNYEQYF
few | TRBJ2-5 | TRBV6-2/TRBV6-3 | NA | TGTGCCAGCAGTTCTATAGAGACCCAGTACTTC | CASSSIETQYF
once | TRBJ2-2 | TRBV27 | NA | TGTGCCAGCAAGGCCAGGGCGGCCACCGGGGAGCTGTTTTTT | CASKARAATGELFF
NA | TRBJ1-2 | TRBV9 | NA | TGTGCCAGCAGCGCCTTTACAGGAATCCTTAACTATGGCTACACCTTC | CASSAFTGILNYGYTF
few | TRBJ2-1 | TRBV15 | NA | TGTGCCACCAGCAGAGGTGGCGGTTATGAGCAGTTCTTC | CATSRGGGYEQFF
NA | TRBJ1-5 | TRBV15 | NA | TGTGCCACCAGCAGAGATAAGGAGTATAGCAATCAGCCCCAGCATTTT | CATSRDKEYSNQPQHF